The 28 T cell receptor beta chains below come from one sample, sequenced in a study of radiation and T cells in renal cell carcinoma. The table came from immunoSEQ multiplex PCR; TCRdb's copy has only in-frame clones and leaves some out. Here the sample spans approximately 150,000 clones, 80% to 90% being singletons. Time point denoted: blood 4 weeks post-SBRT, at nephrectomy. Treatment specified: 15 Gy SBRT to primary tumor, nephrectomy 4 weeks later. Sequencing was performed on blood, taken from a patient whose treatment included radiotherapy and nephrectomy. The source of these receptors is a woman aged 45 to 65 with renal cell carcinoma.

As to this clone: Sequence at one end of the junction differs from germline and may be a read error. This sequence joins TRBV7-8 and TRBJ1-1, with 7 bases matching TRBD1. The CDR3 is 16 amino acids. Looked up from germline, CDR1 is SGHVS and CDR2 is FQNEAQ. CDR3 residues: CASSLAPEGASTEAFF. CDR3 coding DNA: TGTGCCAGCAGCCTAGCCCCTGAGGGGGCGAGCACTGAAGCTTTCTTT.

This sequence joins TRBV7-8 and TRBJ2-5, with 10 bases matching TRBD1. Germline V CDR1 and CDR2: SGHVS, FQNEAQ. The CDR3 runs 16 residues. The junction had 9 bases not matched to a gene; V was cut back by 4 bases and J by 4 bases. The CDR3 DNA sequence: TGTGCCAGCAGCTCGGGTGGGACAGGGGTAGGAGAGACCCAGTACTTC. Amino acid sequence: CASSSGGTGVGETQYF.

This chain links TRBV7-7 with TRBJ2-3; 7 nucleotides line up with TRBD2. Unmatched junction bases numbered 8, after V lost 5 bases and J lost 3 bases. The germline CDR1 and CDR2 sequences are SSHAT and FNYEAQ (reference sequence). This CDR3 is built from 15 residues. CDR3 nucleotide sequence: TGTGCCAGCAGCCCAGGAGCAGCGGGGACAGATACGCAGTATTTT. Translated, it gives CASSPGAAGTDTQYF. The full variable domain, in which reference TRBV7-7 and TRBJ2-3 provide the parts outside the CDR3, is GAGVSQSPRYKVTKRGQDVTLRCDPISSHATLYWYQQALGQGPEFLTYFNYEAQPDKSGLPSDRFSAERPEGSISTLTIQRTEQRDSAMYRCASSPGAAGTDTQYFGPGTRLTVL.

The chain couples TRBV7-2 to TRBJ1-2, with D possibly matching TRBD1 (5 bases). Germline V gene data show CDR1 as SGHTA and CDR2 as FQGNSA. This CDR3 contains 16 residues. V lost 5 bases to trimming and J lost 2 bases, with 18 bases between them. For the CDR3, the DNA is TGTGCCAGCAGCCAGCCGACAGTTCTGGGGAACTATGGCTACACCTTC. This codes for CASSQPTVLGNYGYTF. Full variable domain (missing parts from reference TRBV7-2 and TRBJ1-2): GAGVSQSPSNKVTEKGKDVELRCDPISGHTALYWYRQSLGQGLEFLIYFQGNSAPDKSGLPSDRFSAERTGGSVSTLTIQRTQQEDSAVYLCASSQPTVLGNYGYTFGSGTRLTVV.

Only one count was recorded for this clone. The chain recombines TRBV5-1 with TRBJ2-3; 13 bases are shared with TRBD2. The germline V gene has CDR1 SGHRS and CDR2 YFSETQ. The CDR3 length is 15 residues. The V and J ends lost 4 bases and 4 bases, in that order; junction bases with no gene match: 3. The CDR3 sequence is CASSRTSGSADTQYF. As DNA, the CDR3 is TGCGCCAGCAGCAGGACTAGCGGGAGCGCAGATACGCAGTATTTT.

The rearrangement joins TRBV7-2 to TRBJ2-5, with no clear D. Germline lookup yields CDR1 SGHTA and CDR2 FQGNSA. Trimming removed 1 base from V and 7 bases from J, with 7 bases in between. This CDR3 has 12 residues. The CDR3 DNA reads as TGTGCCAGCAGCTTAGGGCTCGGGACCCAGTACTTC. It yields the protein CASSLGLGTQYF.

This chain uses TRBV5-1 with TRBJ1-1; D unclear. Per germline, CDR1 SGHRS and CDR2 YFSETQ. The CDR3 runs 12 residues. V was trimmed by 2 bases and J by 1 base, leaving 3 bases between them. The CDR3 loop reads CASSFGNTEAFF. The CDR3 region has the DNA TGCGCCAGCAGCTTCGGGAACACTGAAGCTTTCTTT.

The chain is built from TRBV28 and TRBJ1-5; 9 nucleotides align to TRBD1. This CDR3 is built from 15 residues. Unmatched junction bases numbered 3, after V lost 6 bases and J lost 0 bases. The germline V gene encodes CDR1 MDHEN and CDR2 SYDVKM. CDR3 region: CASRRQGVSNQPQHF. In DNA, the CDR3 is TGTGCCAGCAGGAGACAGGGGGTTAGCAATCAGCCCCAGCATTTT.

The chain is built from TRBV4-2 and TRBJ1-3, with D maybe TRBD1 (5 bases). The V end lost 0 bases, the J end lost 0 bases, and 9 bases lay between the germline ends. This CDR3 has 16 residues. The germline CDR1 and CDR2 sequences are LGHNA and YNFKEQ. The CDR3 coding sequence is TGTGCCAGCAGCCAAGAGGCGGGGGTCTCTGGAAACACCATATATTTT. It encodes CASSQEAGVSGNTIYF.

CDR3 coding DNA: TGTGCCAGCAGCCTACCACGCCAGCGGGAGGGCCGGAACAATGAGCAGTTCTTC. It yields the protein CASSLPRQREGRNNEQFF. The rearrangement links TRBV7-2 to TRBJ2-1; TRBD2 matches 10 bases. Trimming cost V 5 bases and J 5 bases; bases outside gene matches: 15. Germline lookup yields CDR1 SGHTA and CDR2 FQGNSA. This CDR3 spans 18 amino acids.

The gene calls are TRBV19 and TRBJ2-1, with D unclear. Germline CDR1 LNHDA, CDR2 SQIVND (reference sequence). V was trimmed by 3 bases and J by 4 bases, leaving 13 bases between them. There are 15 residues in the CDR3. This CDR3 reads CASSMTGLRYNEQFF. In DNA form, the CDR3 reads TGTGCCAGTAGTATGACGGGCCTTCGTTACAATGAGCAGTTCTTC.

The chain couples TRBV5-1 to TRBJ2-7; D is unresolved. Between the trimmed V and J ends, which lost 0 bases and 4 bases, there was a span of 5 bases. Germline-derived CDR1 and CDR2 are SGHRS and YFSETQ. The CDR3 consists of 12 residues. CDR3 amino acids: CASSLVEYEQYF. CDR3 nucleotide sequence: TGCGCCAGCAGCTTGGTCGAATACGAGCAGTACTTC.

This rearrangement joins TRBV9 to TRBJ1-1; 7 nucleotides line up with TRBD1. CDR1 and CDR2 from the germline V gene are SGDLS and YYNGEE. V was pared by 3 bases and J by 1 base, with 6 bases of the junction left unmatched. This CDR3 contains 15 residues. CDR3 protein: CASSAGQATNTEAFF. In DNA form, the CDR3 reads TGTGCCAGCAGCGCTGGACAGGCGACGAACACTGAAGCTTTCTTT.

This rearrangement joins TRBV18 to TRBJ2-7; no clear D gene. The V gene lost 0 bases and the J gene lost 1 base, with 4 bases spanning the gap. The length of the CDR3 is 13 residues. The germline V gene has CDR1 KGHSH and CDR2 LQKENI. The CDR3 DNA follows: TGTGCCAGCTCACCACCCAGATCCTACGAGCAGTACTTC. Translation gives CASSPPRSYEQYF. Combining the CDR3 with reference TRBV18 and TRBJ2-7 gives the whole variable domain NAGVMQNPRHLVRRRGQEARLRCSPMKGHSHVYWYRQLPEEGLKFMVYLQKENIIDESGMPKERFSAEFPKEGPSILRIQQVVRGDSAAYFCASSPPRSYEQYFGPGTRLTVT.

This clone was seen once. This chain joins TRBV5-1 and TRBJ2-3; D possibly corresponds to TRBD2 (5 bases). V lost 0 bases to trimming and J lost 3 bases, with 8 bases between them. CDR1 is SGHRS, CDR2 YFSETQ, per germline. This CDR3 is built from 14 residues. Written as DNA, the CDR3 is TGCGCCAGCAGCTTGGAGACGGGAACAGATACGCAGTATTTT. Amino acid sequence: CASSLETGTDTQYF.

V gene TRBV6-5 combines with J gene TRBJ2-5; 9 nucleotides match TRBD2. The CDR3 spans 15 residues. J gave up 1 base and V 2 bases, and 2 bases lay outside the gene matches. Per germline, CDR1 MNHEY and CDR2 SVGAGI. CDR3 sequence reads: CASSYRGRGQETQYF. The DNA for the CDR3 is TGTGCCAGCAGTTACCGCGGGAGGGGCCAAGAGACCCAGTACTTC.

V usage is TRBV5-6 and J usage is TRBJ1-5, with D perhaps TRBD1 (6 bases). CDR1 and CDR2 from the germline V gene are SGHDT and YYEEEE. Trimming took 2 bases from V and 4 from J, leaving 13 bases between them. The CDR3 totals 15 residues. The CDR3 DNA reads TGTGCCAGCAGCTTCGGGACATTGGGAAATCAGCCCCAGCATTTT. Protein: CASSFGTLGNQPQHF.

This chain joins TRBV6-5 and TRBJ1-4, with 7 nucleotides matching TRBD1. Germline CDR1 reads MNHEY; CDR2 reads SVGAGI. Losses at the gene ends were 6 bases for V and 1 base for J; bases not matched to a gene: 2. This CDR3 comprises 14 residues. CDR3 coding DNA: TGTGCCAGCAGCGCAGGGGGAACTAATGAAAAACTGTTTTTT. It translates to CASSAGGTNEKLFF.

CDR3: CASSYPTGGKQYF. The CDR3 nucleotides are TGTGCCAGCAGTTACCCTACGGGGGGAAAGCAGTACTTC. The genes are TRBV6-5 and TRBJ2-5; 7 nucleotides align to TRBD2. Germline CDR1 is MNHEY and CDR2 is SVGAGI. Unmatched junction bases numbered 8, after V lost 2 bases and J lost 11 bases. CDR3 length: 13 residues.

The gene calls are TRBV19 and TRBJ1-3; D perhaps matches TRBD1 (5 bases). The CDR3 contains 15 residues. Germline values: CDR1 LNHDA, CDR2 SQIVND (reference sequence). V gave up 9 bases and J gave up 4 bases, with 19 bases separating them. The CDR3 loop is CASTQDGSLGNTIYF. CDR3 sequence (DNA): TGTGCCAGCACACAGGACGGGTCTCTGGGAAACACCATATATTTT.

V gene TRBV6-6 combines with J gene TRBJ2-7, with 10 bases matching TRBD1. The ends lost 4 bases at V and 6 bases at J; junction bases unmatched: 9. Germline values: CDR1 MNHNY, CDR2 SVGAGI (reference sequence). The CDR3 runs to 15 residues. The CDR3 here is CASSLIDRGLFEQYF. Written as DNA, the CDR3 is TGTGCCAGCAGTTTAATTGACAGGGGGCTTTTCGAGCAGTACTTC.

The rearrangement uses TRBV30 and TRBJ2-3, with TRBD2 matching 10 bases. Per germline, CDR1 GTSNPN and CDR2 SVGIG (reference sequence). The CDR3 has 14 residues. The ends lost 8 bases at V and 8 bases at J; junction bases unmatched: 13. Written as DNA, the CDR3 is TGTGCCGAAAGGACTAGCGGAGAAGGAGGTACGCAGTATTTT. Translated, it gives CAERTSGEGGTQYF.

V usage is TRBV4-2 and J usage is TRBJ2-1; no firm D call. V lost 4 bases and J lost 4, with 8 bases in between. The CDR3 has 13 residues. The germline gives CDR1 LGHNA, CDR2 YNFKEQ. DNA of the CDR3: TGTGCCAGCAGCCCGAACTATTACAATGAGCAGTTCTTC. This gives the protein CASSPNYYNEQFF.

CDR3 sequence reads: CASSYSRDRGRNEQFF. In DNA form, the CDR3 reads TGTGCCAGCAGTTACTCGAGGGACAGGGGGCGAAATGAGCAGTTCTTC. V is TRBV6-6 and J is TRBJ2-1, with 12 bases identical to TRBD1. Trimming cost V 0 bases and J 7 bases; bases outside gene matches: 4. The CDR3 covers 16 residues. Germline V gene sequence: CDR1 MNHNY, CDR2 SVGAGI (reference sequence).

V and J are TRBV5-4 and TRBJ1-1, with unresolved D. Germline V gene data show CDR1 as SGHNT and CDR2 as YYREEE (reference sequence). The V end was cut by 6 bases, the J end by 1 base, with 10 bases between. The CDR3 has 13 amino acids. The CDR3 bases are TGTGCCAGCACCCTCGACGGGAACACTGAAGCTTTCTTT. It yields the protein CASTLDGNTEAFF.

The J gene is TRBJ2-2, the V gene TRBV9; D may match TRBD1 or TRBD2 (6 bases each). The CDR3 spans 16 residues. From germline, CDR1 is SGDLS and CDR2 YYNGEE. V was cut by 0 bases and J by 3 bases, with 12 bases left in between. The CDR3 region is CASSVEEGEDTGELFF. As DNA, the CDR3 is TGTGCCAGCAGCGTAGAGGAGGGGGAGGACACCGGGGAGCTGTTTTTT. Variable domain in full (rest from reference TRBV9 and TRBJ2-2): DSGVTQTPKHLITATGQRVTLRCSPRSGDLSVYWYQQSLDQGLQFLIQYYNGEERAKGNILERFSAQQFPDLHSELNLSSLELGDSALYFCASSVEEGEDTGELFFGEGSRLTVL.

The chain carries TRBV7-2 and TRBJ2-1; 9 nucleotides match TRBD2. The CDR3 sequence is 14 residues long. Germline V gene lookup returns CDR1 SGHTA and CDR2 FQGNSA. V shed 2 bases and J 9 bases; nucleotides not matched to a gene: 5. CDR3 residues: CASSLTRGGTEQFF. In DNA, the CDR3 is TGTGCCAGCAGCTTAACGCGGGGGGGAACTGAGCAGTTCTTC.

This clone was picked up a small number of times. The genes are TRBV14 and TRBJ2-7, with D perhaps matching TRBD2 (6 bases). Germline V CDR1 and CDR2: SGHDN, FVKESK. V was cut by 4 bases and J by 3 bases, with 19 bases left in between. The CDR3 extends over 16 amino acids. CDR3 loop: CASSPPFEGLVYEQYF. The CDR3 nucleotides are TGTGCCAGCAGCCCTCCTTTTGAGGGACTGGTCTACGAGCAGTACTTC.